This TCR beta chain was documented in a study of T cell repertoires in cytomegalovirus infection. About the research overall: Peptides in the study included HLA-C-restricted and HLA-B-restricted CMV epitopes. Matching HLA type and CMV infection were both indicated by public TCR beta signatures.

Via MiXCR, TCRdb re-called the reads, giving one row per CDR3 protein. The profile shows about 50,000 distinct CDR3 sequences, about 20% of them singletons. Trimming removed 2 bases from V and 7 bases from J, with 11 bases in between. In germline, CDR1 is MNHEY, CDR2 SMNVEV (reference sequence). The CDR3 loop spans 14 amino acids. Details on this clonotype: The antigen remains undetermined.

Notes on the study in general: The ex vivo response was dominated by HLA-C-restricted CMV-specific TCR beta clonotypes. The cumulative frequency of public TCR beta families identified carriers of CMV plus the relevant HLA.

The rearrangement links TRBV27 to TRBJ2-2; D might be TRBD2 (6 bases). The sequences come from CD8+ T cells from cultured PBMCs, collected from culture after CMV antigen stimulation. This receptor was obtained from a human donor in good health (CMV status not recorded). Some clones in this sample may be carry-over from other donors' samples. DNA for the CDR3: TGTGCCAGCAGTTTAGGAGGGTTTGGCGGGGAGCTGTTTTTT. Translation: CASSLGGFGGELFF.